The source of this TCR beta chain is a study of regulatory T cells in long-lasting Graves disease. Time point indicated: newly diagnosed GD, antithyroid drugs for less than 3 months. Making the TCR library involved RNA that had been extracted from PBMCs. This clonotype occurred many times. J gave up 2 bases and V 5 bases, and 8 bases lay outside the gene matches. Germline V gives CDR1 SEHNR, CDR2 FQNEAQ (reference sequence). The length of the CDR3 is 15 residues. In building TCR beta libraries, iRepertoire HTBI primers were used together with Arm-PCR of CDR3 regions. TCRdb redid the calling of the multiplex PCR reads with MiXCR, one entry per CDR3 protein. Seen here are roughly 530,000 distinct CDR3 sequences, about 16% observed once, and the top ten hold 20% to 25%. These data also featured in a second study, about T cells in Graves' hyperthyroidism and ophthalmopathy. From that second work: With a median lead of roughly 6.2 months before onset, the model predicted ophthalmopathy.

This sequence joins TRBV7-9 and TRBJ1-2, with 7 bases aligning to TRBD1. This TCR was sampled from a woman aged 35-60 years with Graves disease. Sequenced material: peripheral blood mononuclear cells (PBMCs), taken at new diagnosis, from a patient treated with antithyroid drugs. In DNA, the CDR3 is TGTGCCAGCAGCCCCGGGACAGAACAAAACTATGGCTACACCTTC. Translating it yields CASSPGTEQNYGYTF.